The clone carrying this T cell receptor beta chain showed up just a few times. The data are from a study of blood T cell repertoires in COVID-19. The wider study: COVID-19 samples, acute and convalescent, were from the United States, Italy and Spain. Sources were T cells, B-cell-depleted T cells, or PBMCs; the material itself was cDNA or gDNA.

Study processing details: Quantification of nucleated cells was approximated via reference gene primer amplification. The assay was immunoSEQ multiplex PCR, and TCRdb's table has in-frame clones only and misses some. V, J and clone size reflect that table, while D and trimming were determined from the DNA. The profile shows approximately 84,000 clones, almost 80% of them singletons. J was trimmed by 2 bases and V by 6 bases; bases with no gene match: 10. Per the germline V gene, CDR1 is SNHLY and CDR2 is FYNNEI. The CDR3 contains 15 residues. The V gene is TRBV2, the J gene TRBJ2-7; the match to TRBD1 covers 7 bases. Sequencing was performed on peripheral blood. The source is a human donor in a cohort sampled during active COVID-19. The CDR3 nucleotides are TGTGCCAGCAGCGTCCGGGACAGTTCGACCTACGAGCAGTACTTC. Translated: CASSVRDSSTYEQYF.